This T cell receptor beta chain was found in a study of T cell repertoires in cytomegalovirus infection (dated by TCRdb to between 2018 and 2021). Regarding the study in general: The peptide stimulations were aimed at well-studied HLA-B-restricted epitopes as well as recently identified HLA-C-restricted CMV epitopes, whose presentation resists viral immunomodulation. Donor HLA type was relevant to the analysis, as public TCR beta signatures indicated carriage of CMV infection together with the matching HLA type.

The sequencer was an Illumina HiSeq 1500. In-frame beta chains were kept once TCRdb had trimmed the public reads at Q25 with fastp and called clones with MiXCR. Rows merge per CDR3 protein into single entries with the most common DNA and genes. A total of roughly 340,000 distinct CDR3 sequences appear in this sample, about 27% of them only once. Of the sample, approximately 20% is held by the ten largest clones. The CDR3, from cysteine to phenylalanine, totals 18 residues. Only the CDR3 DNA stays, 54 bases, in frame from base 1. Compared with germline, V lacks 7 bases and J lacks 0 bases; bases without a gene match: 18. CDR1 and CDR2 (SNHLY, FYNNEI) derive from the germline V gene. Study-level results and caveats: The ex vivo response was dominated by HLA-C-restricted CMV-specific TCR beta clonotypes, which also provided the single most frequent clonotype in two of eight donors. In both this cohort and an independent cohort of 350 or so donors, the cumulative frequency of public TCR beta family members distinguished carriers of CMV infection plus the relevant HLA type.

Comments on this clonotype: Its antigen is not yet known. Qualities for individual bases were not recorded, and no much larger clone is one base off.

What this sample's treatment or condition label stands for: in vitro stimulation with specific CMV peptide epitopes to enrich CMV-specific T cells. The receptor was isolated from a human donor in good health (CMV status not recorded). Some clones in this sample may be carry-over from other donors' samples. The sequences come from cultured PBMCs, collected from culture after CMV antigen stimulation. The chain is assembled from TRBV2 and TRBJ2-7, with 7 middle bases fitting TRBD2. For the CDR3, the sequence is CASTSPPPPRGSSYEQYF. The bases are TGTGCCAGCACGAGCCCCCCCCCCCCCCGCGGGAGCTCCTACGAGCAGTACTTC. The entire variable domain, with the stretches around the CDR3 drawn from the reference TRBV2 and TRBJ2-7 proteins, is EPEVTQTPSHQVTQMGQEVILRCVPISNHLYFYWYRQILGQKVEFLVSFYNNEISEKSEIFDDQFSVERPDGSNFTLKIRSTKLEDSAMYFCASTSPPPPRGSSYEQYFGPGTRLTVT.